The next 4 T cell receptor beta chains were all read from a single sample in a study of OX40 agonist ivuxolimab in advanced cancers. Assay: immunoSEQ multiplex PCR; the TCRdb copy retains only in-frame clones and omits some. The table records 15,000 or so clones, around 73% of them present only once. Sequenced material: CD4+ or CD8+ T cells sorted from blood, taken in a trial of the OX40 agonist ivuxolimab. The source of these receptors is an adult with an advanced solid tumor such as melanoma, head and neck, liver or kidney cancer.

The chain links TRBV7-9 to TRBJ1-2; D is ambiguous. CDR1 and CDR2 (germline): SEHNR, FQNEAQ (reference sequence). The V and J ends lost 2 bases and 4 bases respectively, with 14 bases between them. This CDR3 comprises 15 residues. CDR3 in amino acids: CASSLNSPSVYGYTF. DNA of the CDR3: TGTGCCAGCAGCTTAAACAGTCCTTCTGTCTATGGCTACACCTTC.

This chain joins TRBV7-8 and TRBJ2-3; 10 nucleotides align to TRBD2. The CDR3 totals 17 residues. Germline V gene lookup returns CDR1 SGHVS and CDR2 FQNEAQ. Trimming at V came to 5 bases and at J to 4 bases, leaving 12 bases not matched to a gene. CDR3 sequence (DNA): TGTGCCAGCAGCATTCGGGCTAGCGGGAGTTTGTCAGATACGCAGTATTTT. Protein product: CASSIRASGSLSDTQYF.

The genes are TRBV7-3 and TRBJ2-2; D is undetermined. V lost 0 bases and J 8 bases, leaving 7 bases between the germline ends. CDR3 size: 13 residues. Germline lookup yields CDR1 SGHTA and CDR2 FQGTGA. As DNA, the CDR3 is TGTGCCAGCAGCTTAACCGGACCTGGGGAGCTGTTTTTT. It is translated as CASSLTGPGELFF.

This sequence joins TRBV18 and TRBJ1-2, with 7 bases fitting TRBD1. The trim removed 3 bases at V and 8 bases at J, leaving 12 bases unmatched. CDR1 KGHSH and CDR2 LQKENI come from the germline V gene. The CDR3 consists of 15 residues. This CDR3 reads CASSPEQGTLEGYTF. CDR3 sequence (DNA): TGTGCCAGCTCACCCGAACAGGGGACACTCGAGGGCTACACCTTC.